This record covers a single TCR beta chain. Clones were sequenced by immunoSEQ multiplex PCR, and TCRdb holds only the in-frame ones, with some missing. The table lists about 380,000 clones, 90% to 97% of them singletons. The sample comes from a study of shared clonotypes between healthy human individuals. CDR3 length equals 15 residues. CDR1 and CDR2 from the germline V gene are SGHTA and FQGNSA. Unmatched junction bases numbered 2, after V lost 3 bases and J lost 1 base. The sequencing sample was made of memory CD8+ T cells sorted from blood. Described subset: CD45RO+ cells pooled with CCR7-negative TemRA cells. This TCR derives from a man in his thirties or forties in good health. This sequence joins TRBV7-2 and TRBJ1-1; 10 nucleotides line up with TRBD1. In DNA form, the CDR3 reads TGTGCCAGCAGCTTGACAGGGGGCGGGAACACTGAAGCTTTCTTT. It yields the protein CASSLTGGGNTEAFF.